This TCR beta chain appears in the sequencing data of a study of T cells after somatic rescue of genetic block (dated by TCRdb to about 2020). In the study overall: What the study looked at was long-term robustness, specifically in a T-cell system that came about through somatic rescue of a genetic block in T-cell development.

Library construction relied on the immunoSEQ multiplex PCR assay. The source is immuneACCESS, and TCRdb retained only in-frame sequences with V and J called. Part of the clones is not carried over; for the studies checked, unresolved V genes explain less than half of this, and the remainder is unexplained. The sample yields 80,000 to 90,000 clones; approximately 90% were counted once. Together, the top ten hold 1.6% of the sample. About this clone itself: The antigen this receptor binds is unknown. No clone much larger than this one lies a single base away; base qualities are absent.

The sequenced sample was peripheral blood mononuclear cells (PBMCs). The clonotype was recovered from a woman between 18 and 30 years old.

At the DNA level, the sequence is TGTGCCAGCAGTCTGAGTCAGGGAATAGCTGAAGCTTTCTTT. This codes for CASSLSQGIAEAFF. In this chain, TRBV6-5 is recombined with TRBJ1-1; TRBD1 might be the D gene, on 5 matching bases. V is cut by 5 bases and J by 6 bases, and the space between the germline ends is 16 bases. Counted from cysteine to phenylalanine, this CDR3 has 14 amino acids. The kept DNA is CDR3 alone, 42 bases in frame from the first base. CDR1 is given as MNHEY and CDR2 as SVGAGI, both from the germline V gene.